This TCR beta chain was sequenced for a study of shared clonotypes between healthy human individuals. The table lists this clone with a count of one. The deep-level immunoSEQ assay was used. Sorted-subset replicate PCR reactions were performed with roughly 200 ng DNA, corresponding to 30,000 or so T cell genomes. Some clones are missing from TCRdb's copy, which holds only in-frame ones; the method was immunoSEQ multiplex PCR. The sample holds over 2 million clones, approximately 95% seen once. In the naive CD8 group, cells lacked CD45RO and were positively selected for CCR7, so terminally differentiated effector memory CD45RA+ cells were left out. J was trimmed by 8 bases and V by 5 bases; bases with no gene match: 14. In germline, CDR1 is SNHLY, CDR2 FYNNEI. The CDR3 is 15 residues long.

The receptor was derived from a man aged 18 to 30 in good health. Sequenced: naive CD8+ T cells sorted from blood. The chain is built from TRBV2 and TRBJ1-2, with 7 bases identical to TRBD1. CDR3 loop: CASSLRTGELWGYTF. The CDR3 coding sequence is TGTGCCAGCAGTCTCCGGACAGGCGAACTATGGGGCTACACCTTC.